The rows below give T cell receptor beta chains drawn from one sample of a study of blood T cell repertoires in COVID-19. Some clones are missing from TCRdb's copy, which holds only in-frame ones; the method was immunoSEQ multiplex PCR. This table holds fewer than 350,000 clones, around 88% found once. Source material: PBMCs or T cells enriched from blood (not recorded which). Receptor source: a woman in her 40s who had recovered from COVID-19. Each CDR3 is given with its conserved first and last residue. Fields, in order: clone size, J gene, D gene, CDR3 length, V gene, CDR3 DNA, CDR3 protein. A D gene is named only where the DNA matches it firmly. The size field is filled for only some rows; it gives once, few, many or a size class.

>NA|TRBJ2-1|NA|16|TRBV4-2
TGTGCCAGCAGCCAAGAGGTCGGGAGTAGAAACAATGAGCAGTTCTTC
CASSQEVGSRNNEQFF
>NA|TRBJ1-2|NA|14|TRBV6-5
TGTGCCAGCAGCCCCGTGGGGGCCGATGATGGCTACACCTTC
CASSPVGADDGYTF
>once|TRBJ2-3|NA|12|TRBV5-1
TGCGCCAGCGGCGGGCCTACAGATACGCAGTATTTT
CASGGPTDTQYF
>NA|TRBJ2-3|NA|14|TRBV29-1
TGCAGCGTTGGGAACGGGAGTAGTAGCAATACGCAGTATTTT
CSVGNGSSSNTQYF
>NA|TRBJ2-7|TRBD1|13|TRBV4-1
TGCGCCAGCAGCCAACCAGGGGGAGCTATACAGTACTTC
CASSQPGGAIQYF
>NA|TRBJ2-7|NA|15|TRBV6-2/TRBV6-3
TGTGCCAGCAGCCGATCCCCAGGGGACCGGGTGGAGCAGTACTTC
CASSRSPGDRVEQYF
>NA|TRBJ2-3|NA|16|TRBV5-8
TGTGCCAGCAGCTTGGCGGGAATCACCGCCCCAGATACGCAGTATTTT
CASSLAGITAPDTQYF
>NA|TRBJ2-7|NA|12|TRBV7-2
TGTGCCAGCAGCTATACGGCAGGCGAGCAGTACTTC
CASSYTAGEQYF
>NA|TRBJ1-6|TRBD1|15|TRBV7-2
TGTGCCAGCAGCGCGGGACAGGGCTATAATTCACCCCTCCACTTT
CASSAGQGYNSPLHF
>NA|TRBJ1-6|TRBD1|14|TRBV10-2
TGCGCCAGCAGCCTAGGACAGGGGGGTTCACCCCTCCACTTT
CASSLGQGGSPLHF
>NA|TRBJ2-5|NA|17|TRBV7-2
TGTGCCAGCAGCTTCAGGGTTCCACTAGCACGGGGGGAGACCCAGTACTTC
CASSFRVPLARGETQYF
>once|TRBJ2-3|TRBD2|13|TRBV9
TGTGCCAGCAGCGGACTAGCGGGAGATACGCAGTATTTT
CASSGLAGDTQYF
>NA|TRBJ1-3|NA|16|TRBV7-6
TGTGCCAGCAGCTTAGTTAACGTCTACTCTGGAAACACCATATATTTT
CASSLVNVYSGNTIYF
>NA|TRBJ1-1|TRBD1|14|TRBV19
TGTGCCAGTAGTATCGACAGGGGGCCCACTGAAGCTTTCTTT
CASSIDRGPTEAFF
>NA|TRBJ1-5|TRBD1|15|TRBV2
TGTGCCAGCAGCGTTGAACAGGGGGGCAATCAGCCCCAGCATTTT
CASSVEQGGNQPQHF
>NA|TRBJ1-4|TRBD1|13|TRBV19
TGTGCCAGTAGTTGGGACAGGGATGAAAAACTGTTTTTT
CASSWDRDEKLFF
>NA|TRBJ1-5|NA|13|TRBV7-9
TGTGCCAGCAGCCAGGATAGCAATCAGCCCCAGCATTTT
CASSQDSNQPQHF
>NA|TRBJ2-7|TRBD1|14|TRBV28
TGTGCCAGCAGTTCGACAGGGAGTACAGTCGAGCAGTACTTC
CASSSTGSTVEQYF
>few|TRBJ1-5|NA|14|TRBV10-2
TGCGCCAGCAGTGACGAGGGTTCATTTCAGCCCCAGCATTTT
CASSDEGSFQPQHF
>NA|TRBJ2-5|NA|14|TRBV27
TGTGCCAGTAAGCGGACGGGAGAATGGGAGACCCAGTACTTC
CASKRTGEWETQYF
>NA|TRBJ2-7|NA|13|TRBV28
TGTGCCAGCCTCAGCCCCCCAGGGAGGGAGCAGTACTTC
CASLSPPGREQYF
>NA|TRBJ1-2|NA|13|TRBV6-5
TGTGCCAGCAGTAGGAGACAGAACTATGGCTACACCTTC
CASSRRQNYGYTF
>once|TRBJ2-5|NA|15|TRBV24-1
TGTGCCACCAGTGAAGCGCAGGGTGTGGGGGAGACCCAGTACTTC
CATSEAQGVGETQYF
>NA|TRBJ1-2|TRBD1|15|TRBV7-2
TGTGCCAGCAGCTCATCCCCGGGACAGGGATATGGCTACACCTTC
CASSSSPGQGYGYTF
>NA|TRBJ2-5|TRBD2|15|TRBV4-1
TGCGCCAGCAGTCTTACACTAGCGGGGCAAGAGACCCAGTACTTC
CASSLTLAGQETQYF
>NA|TRBJ2-7|NA|11|TRBV20-1
TGCAGTGCAATGACTAGTAACGAGCAGTACTTC
CSAMTSNEQYF
>NA|TRBJ2-3|TRBD2|14|TRBV11-3
TGTGCCAGCAGCTTAGGGCGGGAGTCTGGTACGCAGTATTTT
CASSLGRESGTQYF
>NA|TRBJ1-2|TRBD1|18|TRBV5-1
TGCGCCAGCAGCTTGTGGGGGGACAGTCCCCTATTTAACTATGGCTACACCTTC
CASSLWGDSPLFNYGYTF
>NA|TRBJ2-2|TRBD1|15|TRBV11-2
TGTGCCAGCAGCCCGGGACAGGCCACCCCCGGGGAGCTGTTTTTT
CASSPGQATPGELFF
>NA|TRBJ2-2|TRBD2|16|TRBV24-1
TGTGCCACCAGTGATTCTGCGGGGGGCAGAGCCGGGGAGCTGTTTTTT
CATSDSAGGRAGELFF
>NA|TRBJ2-6|NA|16|TRBV5-1
TGCGCCAGCACGAGGGACTTTCTCTCTGGGGCCAACGTCCTGACTTTC
CASTRDFLSGANVLTF
>NA|TRBJ1-1|NA|13|TRBV24-1
TGTGCCACCCTGTACAGGATGGACACTGAAGCTTTCTTT
CATLYRMDTEAFF
>once|TRBJ2-7|TRBD2|14|TRBV29-1
TGCAGCGCCGGGGGGACCGCGGTCCGCGACGAGCAGTACTTC
CSAGGTAVRDEQYF
>few|TRBJ2-7|NA|13|TRBV4-1
TGCGCCAGCAGCCAAGGACGGGATCTCGAGCAGTACTTC
CASSQGRDLEQYF
>NA|TRBJ2-3|NA|14|TRBV14
TGTGCCAGCAGCCATGGACAGCGCACAGATACGCAGTATTTT
CASSHGQRTDTQYF
>NA|TRBJ2-5|TRBD2|15|TRBV28
TGTGCCAGCAGTTCTTGGGGCAGCGGGGAAGAGACCCAGTACTTC
CASSSWGSGEETQYF